The 26 T cell receptor beta chains given below trace back to one sample, sequenced in a study of Graves' ophthalmopathy and Graves' hyperthyroidism. RNA transcripts were the template, and TCR beta CDR3 regions were amplified from them. HTBI primers were employed in first-round RT-PCR, then a second-round multiplex PCR followed. TCRdb reprocessed the multiplex PCR reads with MiXCR, giving one entry per CDR3 protein. The data hold fewer than 600,000 distinct CDR3 sequences, with approximately 15% observed a single time. Sequencing used blood. The receptors stem from a woman aged 25-40 years with Graves' ophthalmopathy.

This clonotype was detected ten times or more. Without the conserved terminal phenylalanine or tryptophan, this CDR3 likely stems from a read error. The chain joins TRBV12-3 or TRBV12-4 to TRBJ1-5; 8 bases map to TRBD1. Trimming at V came to 5 bases and at J to 11 bases, leaving 8 bases not matched to a gene. This CDR3 is built from 13 residues. This chain's CDR3 is CASSPPGQGSQHL. CDR3 nucleotide sequence: TGTGCCAGCAGTCCTCCCGGACAGGGATCCCAGCATCTT.

This clonotype was seen ten or more times. The chain uses TRBV6-1 and TRBJ1-2; possibly TRBD1 for D (5 bases). Trimming removed 5 bases at V and 7 bases at J, with 23 bases between. Germline V CDR1 and CDR2: MNHNS, SASEGT. The CDR3 length is 16 residues. The CDR3 reads CASSNRRGFGWGGYTF. DNA of the CDR3: TGTGCCAGCAGTAACCGCCGGGGGTTCGGGTGGGGTGGCTACACCTTC.

This clonotype was counted ten times or more. The V and J genes are TRBV11-1 and TRBJ1-3; tentatively, D is TRBD1 (6 bases). Germline V CDR1 and CDR2: SGHAT, FQDESV (reference sequence). V gave up 0 bases and J gave up 0 bases, with 21 bases separating them. The CDR3 contains 20 residues. In DNA, the CDR3 is TGTGCCAGCAGCTTAGCGCATGTGGGGGGCCGGTCAATCTCTGGAAACACCATATATTTT. Its translation is CASSLAHVGGRSISGNTIYF. The full variable domain, with the rest looked up from reference TRBV11-1 and TRBJ1-3, is EAEVAQSPRYKITEKSQAVAFWCDPISGHATLYWYRQILGQGPELLVQFQDESVVDDSQLPKDRFSAERLKGVDSTLKIQPAELGDSAMYLCASSLAHVGGRSISGNTIYFGEGSWLTVV.

In this sample, this clonotype turned up many times. CDR3 amino acids: CASSWGLAADTQYF. For the CDR3, the DNA is TGTGCCAGCAGCTGGGGACTAGCGGCTGATACGCAGTATTTT. The rearrangement links TRBV7-2 to TRBJ2-3, with 11 positions matching TRBD2. Germline CDR1 is SGHTA and CDR2 is FQGNSA. There are 14 residues in the CDR3. The junction had 3 bases not matched to a gene; V was cut back by 4 bases and J by 6 bases.

This clonotype was counted at least ten times. This chain connects TRBV5-1 to TRBJ1-1; 7 nucleotides match TRBD1. In germline, CDR1 is SGHRS, CDR2 YFSETQ. J lost 14 bases, V lost 5 bases, and 15 bases had no gene match. The length of the CDR3 is 13 residues. The CDR3 protein is CASSVDQHGTEFF. The CDR3 bases are TGCGCCAGCAGTGTGGACCAACATGGGACAGAATTCTTT.

This clonotype was observed at least ten times. The rearrangement joins TRBV28 to TRBJ2-7, with 9 bases lining up with TRBD1. V was pared by 6 bases and J by 3 bases, with 9 bases of the junction left unmatched. The CDR3 sequence is 15 residues long. Looked up from germline, CDR1 is MDHEN and CDR2 is SYDVKM. The CDR3 DNA follows: TGTGCCAGCAGCTCCCCCGGGACAGGGAACTACGAGCAGTACTTC. Amino acid sequence: CASSSPGTGNYEQYF.

As DNA, the CDR3 is TGTGCCAGCAGTGAATTCACAGGGCTCAAACCTGAAGCTTTCTTT. This translates into CASSEFTGLKPEAFF. V and J are TRBV2 and TRBJ1-1; TRBD1 is a possible D gene (6 bases). The length of the CDR3 is 15 residues. V dropped 2 bases and J dropped 6 bases, with 16 bases sitting between them. CDR1 SNHLY and CDR2 FYNNEI come from the germline V gene. The variable domain in full, with the rest retrieved from reference TRBV2 and TRBJ1-1, is EPEVTQTPSHQVTQMGQEVILRCVPISNHLYFYWYRQILGQKVEFLVSFYNNEISEKSEIFDDQFSVERPDGSNFTLKIRSTKLEDSAMYFCASSEFTGLKPEAFFGQGTRLTVV.

The table lists this clonotype with many counts. The V gene is TRBV28, the J gene TRBJ1-6; 7 positions agree with TRBD1. The CDR3 length is 16 residues. The V gene end was trimmed by 6 bases and the J gene end by 7 bases; junction bases not matched to a gene: 12. Per germline, CDR1 MDHEN and CDR2 SYDVKM. The CDR3, as DNA: TGTGCCAGCAGGATGGGGGACAGCTCCTTGAATTCACCCCTCCACTTT. Translating gives CASRMGDSSLNSPLHF.

The rearrangement uses TRBV28 and TRBJ1-2; 8 bases agree with TRBD1. The CDR3 has 14 amino acids. Trimming removed 4 bases from V and 8 bases from J; junction bases left unmatched: 9. CDR1 is MDHEN, CDR2 SYDVKM, per germline. The CDR3 nucleotides read TGTGCCAGCAGTTCAGCAGGGGGCGTTTACGGCTACACCTTC. Protein product: CASSSAGGVYGYTF.

The chain joins TRBV11-2 to TRBJ2-7; maybe TRBD1 (6 bases). CDR1 and CDR2 (germline): SGHAT, FQNNGV. V dropped 5 bases and J dropped 3 bases, with 14 bases sitting between them. The length of the CDR3 is 14 residues. The CDR3 sequence: CASSKSTGYYEQYF. DNA for the CDR3: TGTGCCAGCAGCAAATCGACAGGATACTACGAGCAGTACTTC.

This clonotype was observed at least ten times. V and J are TRBV28 and TRBJ2-7, with 7 nucleotides matching TRBD1. Trimming removed 6 bases from V and 2 bases from J; junction bases left unmatched: 7. Germline CDR1 MDHEN, CDR2 SYDVKM. The CDR3 has 14 residues. In nucleotides, the CDR3 is TGTGCCAGCAGCCGGACAGGCATTGCCTACGAGCAGTACTTC. It codes for CASSRTGIAYEQYF.

V is TRBV9 and J is TRBJ1-5, with 8 nucleotides matching TRBD1. CDR1 and CDR2 (germline): SGDLS, YYNGEE. This CDR3 has 14 amino acids. Germline trimming cut 1 base from V and 7 bases from J; bases unmatched to any gene: 4. CDR3 nucleotides: TGTGCCAGCAGCGTATCAGGGGGCGGGCAGCCCCAGCATTTT. This codes for CASSVSGGGQPQHF.

Notes on this clonotype: A single base separates this from a much larger clone, so it may be a read error. This chain links TRBV12-3 or TRBV12-4 with TRBJ2-4, with 15 bases fitting TRBD2. The length of the CDR3 is 15 residues. CDR3 protein: CASSSGLAGGDIKYF. In DNA, the CDR3 is TGTGCCAGCAGTTCAGGACTAGCGGGGGGGGACATTAAGTACTTC.

This clonotype was detected many times. The CDR3 spells CASSMAPSRTPYEQYF. The CDR3 DNA reads TGTGCCAGTAGTATGGCCCCTTCAAGGACCCCATACGAGCAGTACTTC. The chain has TRBV19 and TRBJ2-7; D remains ambiguous. There are 16 residues in the CDR3. Deletions cut 3 bases from V and 4 bases from J, with 19 bases between. CDR1 is LNHDA and CDR2 is SQIVND in the germline V gene (reference sequence).

This clonotype was recorded at least ten times. V usage is TRBV9 and J usage is TRBJ1-1; 11 bases match TRBD1. Germline V gene data show CDR1 as SGDLS and CDR2 as YYNGEE. Trimming cost V 3 bases and J 5 bases; bases outside gene matches: 9. The length of the CDR3 is 16 residues. DNA for the CDR3: TGTGCCAGCAGCGCACAAGGACAGGGGGCGAGTACTGAAGCTTTCTTT. Protein product: CASSAQGQGASTEAFF.

This clonotype has a count of ten or more. The genes are TRBV20-1 and TRBJ2-7; 11 bases align to TRBD2. Germline CDR1 reads DFQATT; CDR2 reads SNEGSKA (reference sequence). There are 13 residues in the CDR3. V shed 7 bases and J 6 bases; nucleotides not matched to a gene: 8. CDR3 region: CSVSGRVLGEQYF. The CDR3 bases are TGCAGTGTTAGCGGGAGGGTCCTCGGCGAGCAGTACTTC.

This clonotype was recorded a few times. This chain joins TRBV5-1 and TRBJ2-2, with D uncertain. This CDR3 has 14 amino acids. The germline V gene encodes CDR1 SGHRS and CDR2 YFSETQ. Between the trimmed V and J ends, which lost 3 bases and 1 base, there was a span of 7 bases. DNA for the CDR3: TGCGCCAGCAGCTCTTCGCTGAACACCGGGGAGCTGTTTTTT. The encoded protein is CASSSSLNTGELFF.

This clonotype was counted ten times or more. V and J are TRBV12-3 or TRBV12-4 and TRBJ2-5, with TRBD2 matching over 10 bases. The CDR3 loop spans 14 amino acids. The V and J ends lost 6 bases and 2 bases, in that order; junction bases with no gene match: 3. CDR3 protein: CASRGTSVQETQYF. CDR3 bases: TGTGCCAGCAGGGGGACTAGCGTACAAGAGACCCAGTACTTC.

This clonotype came up many times. V gene TRBV6-2 or TRBV6-3 combines with J gene TRBJ2-2, with 13 positions matching TRBD2. The V gene end was trimmed by 0 bases and the J gene end by 0 bases; junction bases not matched to a gene: 1. Per germline, CDR1 MNHEY and CDR2 SVGEGT. This CDR3 has 18 amino acids. CDR3 DNA: TGTGCCAGCAGTTACTCAGGGACTAGCGGGGCGAACACCGGGGAGCTGTTTTTT. Protein sequence: CASSYSGTSGANTGELFF.

This clonotype was counted at least ten times. This chain connects TRBV6-5 to TRBJ1-5, with 7 bases matching TRBD1. Germline trimming cut 7 bases from V and 5 bases from J; bases unmatched to any gene: 11. This CDR3 contains 15 residues. CDR1 is MNHEY and CDR2 is SVGAGI in the germline V gene. The CDR3 sequence: CASTCWTGKDQPQHF. The CDR3 DNA follows: TGTGCCAGCACTTGCTGGACAGGCAAAGATCAGCCCCAGCATTTT.

This clonotype occurred many times. This chain joins TRBV20-1 and TRBJ2-2; no clear D gene. Germline CDR1 reads DFQATT; CDR2 reads SNEGSKA (reference sequence). The ends were cut back, 2 bases at V and 0 bases at J, with 13 bases in the middle. The CDR3 is 16 residues long. CDR3 residues: CSARSAPPSNTGELFF. CDR3 DNA: TGCAGTGCTAGATCCGCTCCCCCTTCGAACACCGGGGAGCTGTTTTTT.

This clonotype was recorded many times. The V call is TRBV12-3 or TRBV12-4, the J call TRBJ2-5, with 8 nucleotides matching TRBD1. The CDR3 length is 14 residues. The V segment lost 6 bases and the J segment 5 bases; nucleotides outside the gene matches: 8. For the CDR3, the DNA is TGTGCCAGCAGCCGGGACAGGTGGTTGGAGACCCAGTACTTC. Amino acids: CASSRDRWLETQYF.

This clonotype has just a few counts. The rearrangement links TRBV4-2 to TRBJ1-2; no reliable D call. The CDR3 has 14 residues. Germline lookup yields CDR1 LGHNA and CDR2 YNFKEQ. V was clipped by 4 bases and J by 4 bases, with 13 bases between them. The CDR3 is CASSPRVQSYGYTF. The CDR3 DNA is TGTGCCAGCAGCCCCCGGGTCCAGAGCTATGGCTACACCTTC.

This clonotype was detected many times. The V gene is TRBV27, the J gene TRBJ2-7; the match to TRBD2 covers 9 bases. CDR1 is MNHEY and CDR2 is SMNVEV in the germline V gene (reference sequence). With V trimmed by 9 bases and J by 3 bases, 6 bases remained unmatched. The CDR3 is made up of 13 amino acids. CDR3 bases: TGTGCCAGTTCGACTAGCGGAGACTACGAGCAGTACTTC. Its protein is CASSTSGDYEQYF.

This clonotype occurred many times. V and J are TRBV28 and TRBJ1-6, with 9 bases fitting TRBD1. The CDR3 loop spans 18 amino acids. The ends lost 6 bases at V and 8 bases at J; junction bases unmatched: 17. CDR1 and CDR2 from the germline V gene are MDHEN and SYDVKM. The CDR3 here is CASRRRDRERADHSPLHF. The CDR3 DNA is TGTGCCAGCAGGCGCCGGGACAGGGAAAGGGCTGATCATTCACCCCTCCACTTT.

This chain uses TRBV5-1 with TRBJ2-7, with a possible D match to TRBD1 (5 bases). Germline loops: CDR1 SGHRS, CDR2 YFSETQ. Trimming removed 6 bases at V and 2 bases at J, with 12 bases between. This CDR3 is built from 13 residues. The CDR3 DNA reads as TGCGCCAGCACCCGAGACAGCACCTACGAGCAGTACTTC. It encodes CASTRDSTYEQYF.